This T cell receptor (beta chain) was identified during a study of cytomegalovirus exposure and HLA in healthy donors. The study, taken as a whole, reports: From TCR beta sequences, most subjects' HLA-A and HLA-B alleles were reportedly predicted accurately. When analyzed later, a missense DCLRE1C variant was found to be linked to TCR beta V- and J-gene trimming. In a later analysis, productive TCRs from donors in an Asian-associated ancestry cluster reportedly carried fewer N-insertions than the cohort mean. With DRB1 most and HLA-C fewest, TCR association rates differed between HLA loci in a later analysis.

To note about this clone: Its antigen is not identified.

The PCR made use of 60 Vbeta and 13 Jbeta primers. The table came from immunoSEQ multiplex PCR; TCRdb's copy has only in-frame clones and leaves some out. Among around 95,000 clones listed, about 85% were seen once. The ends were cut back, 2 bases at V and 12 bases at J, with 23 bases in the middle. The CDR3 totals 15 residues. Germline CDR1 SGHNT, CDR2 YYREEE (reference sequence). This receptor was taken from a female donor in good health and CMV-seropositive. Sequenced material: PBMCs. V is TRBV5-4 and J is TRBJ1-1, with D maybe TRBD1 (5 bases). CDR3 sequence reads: CASSFRDSRTREPFF. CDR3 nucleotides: TGTGCCAGCAGCTTTCGGGACTCCCGAACACGGGAACCTTTCTTT.